The sequence of this T cell receptor (beta chain) was determined in a study of blood T cell repertoires in COVID-19. The wider study: Samples representing acute and convalescent COVID-19 were sourced from the United States, Italy and Spain.

Libraries were prepared by immunoSEQ multiplex PCR; TCRdb keeps only in-frame clonotypes and omits some of them. This table holds 290,000 or so clones, 70% to 90% found once. The CDR3 has 15 amino acids. V lost 3 bases and J 1 base, leaving 13 bases between the germline ends. The chain combines TRBV5-3 with TRBJ1-2; D remains ambiguous. TRBV5-3 is an open reading frame whose function is uncertain. The TCR comes from a man between 70 and 80 years old with acute or convalescent COVID-19. The material sequenced was peripheral blood. CDR3 in DNA: TGTGCCAGAAGCTGTTCAGTGGTTTTTAACTATGGCTACACCTTC. Translation: CARSCSVVFNYGYTF.